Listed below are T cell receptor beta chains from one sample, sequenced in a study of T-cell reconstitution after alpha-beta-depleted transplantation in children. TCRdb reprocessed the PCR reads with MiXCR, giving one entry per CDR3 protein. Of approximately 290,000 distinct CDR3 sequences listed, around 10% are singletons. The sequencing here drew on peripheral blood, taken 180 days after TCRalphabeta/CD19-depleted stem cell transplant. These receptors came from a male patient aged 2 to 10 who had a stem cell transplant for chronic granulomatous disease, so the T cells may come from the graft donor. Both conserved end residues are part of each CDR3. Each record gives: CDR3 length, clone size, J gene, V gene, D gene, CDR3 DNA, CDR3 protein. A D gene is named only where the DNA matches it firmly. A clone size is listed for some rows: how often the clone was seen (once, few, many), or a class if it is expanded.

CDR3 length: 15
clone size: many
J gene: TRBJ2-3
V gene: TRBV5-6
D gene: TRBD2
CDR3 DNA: TGTGCCAGCACCAGGACTAGCGGGGGCTACTATACGCAGTATTTT
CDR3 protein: CASTRTSGGYYTQYF

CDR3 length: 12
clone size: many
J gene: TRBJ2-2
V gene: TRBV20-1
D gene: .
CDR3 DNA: TGCAGTGCTAGAGTCGAGCCCGGGGAGCTGTTTTTT
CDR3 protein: CSARVEPGELFF

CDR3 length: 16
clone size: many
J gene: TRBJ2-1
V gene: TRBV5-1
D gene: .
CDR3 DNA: TGCGCCAGCAGCCCCCGCACTTGGAGCTCCTACAATGAGCAGTTCTTC
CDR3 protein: CASSPRTWSSYNEQFF

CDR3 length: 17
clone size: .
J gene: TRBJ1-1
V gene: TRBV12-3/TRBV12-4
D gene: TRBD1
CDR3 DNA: TGTGCCAGCAGCCAACCCGGACAGGGGGCACCGAACACTGAAACTTTCTTT
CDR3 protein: CASSQPGQGAPNTETFF

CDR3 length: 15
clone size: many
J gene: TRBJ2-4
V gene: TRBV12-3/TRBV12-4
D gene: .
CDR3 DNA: TGTGCCAGCAGCCCCACAGGGAGGGCCAAAAACATTCAGTACTTC
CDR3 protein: CASSPTGRAKNIQYF

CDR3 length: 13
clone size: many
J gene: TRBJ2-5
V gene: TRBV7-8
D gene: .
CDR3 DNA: TGTGCCAGCTCCGGAGGGCCAGACGAGACCCAGTACTTC
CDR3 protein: CASSGGPDETQYF

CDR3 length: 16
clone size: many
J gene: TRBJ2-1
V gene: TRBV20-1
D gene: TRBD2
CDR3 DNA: TGCAGTGCTACACCGCTGGAGGGCGGGGGGTACAATGAGCAGTTCTTC
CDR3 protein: CSATPLEGGGYNEQFF

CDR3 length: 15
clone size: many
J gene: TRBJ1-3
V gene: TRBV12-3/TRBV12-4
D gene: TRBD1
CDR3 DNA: TGTGCCAGCAGTTTTTTTGCAGGGGGCGCGGACACCATATATTTT
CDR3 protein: CASSFFAGGADTIYF

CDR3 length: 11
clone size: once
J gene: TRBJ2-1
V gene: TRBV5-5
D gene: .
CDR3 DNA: TGTGCCAGCAGCTTTGACGTTGAGCAGTTCTTC
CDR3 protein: CASSFDVEQFF

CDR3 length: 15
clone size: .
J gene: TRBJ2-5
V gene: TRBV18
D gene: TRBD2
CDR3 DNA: TGTGCCAGCTCAATGGGACTAGCGGGAGCGGAGACCCAGTACTTC
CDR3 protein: CASSMGLAGAETQYF